Following are 16 T cell receptor beta chains from one sample sequenced in a study of T cells after yellow fever vaccination. In TCRdb, the 5' RACE reads were re-called with MiXCR into one record per CDR3 protein. This table holds some 320,000 distinct CDR3 sequences, approximately 4% found once. Sequencing was performed on PBMCs, taken 5 days after the yellow fever booster vaccination. The receptor source for this set is a man younger than 35 who received the YFV17D yellow fever vaccine.

The rearrangement links TRBV25-1 to TRBJ1-4; 7 nucleotides align to TRBD1. CDR1 and CDR2 (germline): MGHDK, SYGVNS. This CDR3 spans 14 amino acids. V dropped 6 bases and J dropped 4; count of bases not matched to a gene: 5. CDR3 sequence reads: CASSPGQHNEKLFF. Written as DNA, the CDR3 is TGTGCCAGCAGCCCGGGACAGCATAATGAAAAACTGTTTTTT.

This clonotype was picked up a small number of times. V gene TRBV7-9 combines with J gene TRBJ2-3; D is possibly TRBD2 (5 bases). The CDR3 sequence is 13 residues long. Germline V gene sequence: CDR1 SEHNR, CDR2 FQNEAQ (reference sequence). Trimming took off 8 bases at V and 2 bases at J, with 11 bases between the two ends. The CDR3 DNA sequence: TGTGCCAGCCTCCGGGAAAACACAGATACGCAGTATTTT. This gives the protein CASLRENTDTQYF.

This clonotype was seen at least ten times. The rearrangement uses TRBV12-3 or TRBV12-4 and TRBJ1-1; TRBD1 is a possible D gene (5 bases). With 6 bases removed from V and 5 bases from J, the gap between germline ends came to 10 bases. This CDR3 has 12 residues. For the CDR3, the DNA is TGTGCCAGCAGGCCCCGGGGGACTGAAGCTTTCTTT. Its translation: CASRPRGTEAFF.

CDR3 bases: TGCAGCGCAGCGGACAGATACGAGCAGTACGTC. Protein product: CSAADRYEQYV. This sequence joins TRBV29-1 and TRBJ2-7; tentative D call: TRBD1 (6 bases). The CDR3 is 11 residues long. The V end lost 7 bases, the J end lost 4 bases, and 11 bases lay between the germline ends. CDR1 and CDR2 (germline): SQVTM, ANQGSEA.

This clonotype came up many times. This chain joins TRBV5-1 and TRBJ1-6; D possibly corresponds to TRBD1 (6 bases). Germline V gene sequence: CDR1 SGHRS, CDR2 YFSETQ. Trimming removed 5 bases from V and 11 bases from J, with 17 bases in between. The CDR3 runs to 14 residues. The CDR3 is CASRQEGVRAPLHF. CDR3 nucleotide sequence: TGCGCCAGCAGACAGGAGGGGGTTCGAGCACCCCTCCACTTT.

This clonotype occurred many times. V and J are TRBV4-1 and TRBJ2-1; D uncertain. The CDR3 has 15 amino acids. V dropped 3 bases and J dropped 1 base, with 10 bases sitting between them. In germline, CDR1 is MGHRA, CDR2 YSYEKL. CDR3 DNA: TGCGCCAGCAGCCACCGACTGAATTCCTACAATGAGCAGTTCTTC. Its translation: CASSHRLNSYNEQFF.

CDR3 sequence (DNA): TGTGCCAGCAGTTCCGGTTCCGTGGGGAGCAATCAGCCCCAGCATTTT. The encoded protein is CASSSGSVGSNQPQHF. The J gene is TRBJ1-5, the V gene TRBV6-5; D uncertain. Trimming took 4 bases from V and 1 from J, leaving 14 bases between them. The CDR3 spans 16 residues. CDR1 is MNHEY, CDR2 SVGAGI, per germline.

The rearrangement joins TRBV5-1 to TRBJ2-3, with D possibly matching TRBD1 (7 bases). Germline V gene data show CDR1 as SGHRS and CDR2 as YFSETQ. Between the trimmed V and J ends, which lost 4 bases and 2 bases, there was a span of 14 bases. CDR3 length: 15 residues. The CDR3 DNA follows: TGCGCCAGCAGCGGGGGGACAGCAAACACAGATACGCAGTATTTT. Translated: CASSGGTANTDTQYF.

This clonotype was observed many times. The chain recombines TRBV10-2 with TRBJ2-4; either TRBD1 or TRBD2 may supply D (6 bases each). The CDR3 is 13 amino acids. Germline CDR1 reads WSHSY; CDR2 reads SAAADI. The germline V and J ends were trimmed by 10 bases and 5 bases, with 15 bases remaining between them. For the CDR3, the DNA is TGCGCCACCCAGATGGGGGGCGAAAACATTCAGTACTTC. This codes for CATQMGGENIQYF.

V is TRBV2 and J is TRBJ2-2, with unresolved D. This CDR3 spans 16 amino acids. Germline lookup yields CDR1 SNHLY and CDR2 FYNNEI. Trimming removed 4 bases from V and 0 bases from J, with 12 bases in between. CDR3 DNA sequence: TGTGCCAGCAGTGCGAAGGGCCTTACGAACACCGGGGAGCTGTTTTTT. This codes for CASSAKGLTNTGELFF. The variable domain in full, with the rest retrieved from reference TRBV2 and TRBJ2-2, is EPEVTQTPSHQVTQMGQEVILRCVPISNHLYFYWYRQILGQKVEFLVSFYNNEISEKSEIFDDQFSVERPDGSNFTLKIRSTKLEDSAMYFCASSAKGLTNTGELFFGEGSRLTVL.

The table lists this clonotype with a few counts. The V gene is TRBV10-3, the J gene TRBJ1-4; possible D gene TRBD1, 6 bases. V was trimmed by 11 bases and J by 6 bases, leaving 13 bases between them. The V gene's germline CDR1 is ENHRY and CDR2 SYGVKD. This CDR3 is 12 amino acids long. CDR3 sequence (DNA): TGTGCCGCCGGGAGGGGGGATGAAAAACTGTTTTTT. This sequence encodes CAAGRGDEKLFF.

This clonotype was seen ten or more times. The chain carries TRBV29-1 and TRBJ2-4; unclear D gene. Germline-derived CDR1 and CDR2 are SQVTM and ANQGSEA. CDR3 size: 12 residues. With 4 bases removed from V and 9 bases from J, the gap between germline ends came to 13 bases. CDR3 DNA: TGCAGCGTTGTAGGTGACGATTTCATTCAGTACTTC. Its protein is CSVVGDDFIQYF. Looking up the rest from reference TRBV29-1 and TRBJ2-4 gives the full variable domain: SAVISQKPSRDICQRGTSLTIQCQVDSQVTMMFWYRQQPGQSLTLIATANQGSEATYESGFVIDKFPISRPNLTFSTLTVSNMSPEDSSIYLCSVVGDDFIQYFGAGTRLSVL.

V usage is TRBV5-1 and J usage is TRBJ2-3, with D perhaps TRBD2 (6 bases). The CDR3 loop spans 13 amino acids. The ends were cut back, 0 bases at V and 8 bases at J, with 10 bases in the middle. Germline loops: CDR1 SGHRS, CDR2 YFSETQ. As DNA, the CDR3 is TGCGCCAGCAGCTTGGTTTGGGACTCTACGCAGTATTTT. This codes for CASSLVWDSTQYF.

In its sample, this clonotype was seen many times. The chain joins TRBV5-1 to TRBJ1-1; perhaps TRBD1 as D (5 bases). V lost 0 bases, J lost 0 bases, and 9 bases lay in between. The germline gives CDR1 SGHRS, CDR2 YFSETQ. This CDR3 is 15 amino acids long. The CDR3 is CASSLEPGLNTEAFF. CDR3 DNA sequence: TGCGCCAGCAGCTTGGAGCCAGGGTTGAACACTGAAGCTTTCTTT.

This clonotype has a handful of counts. The V call is TRBV11-2, the J call TRBJ2-2, with 8 bases matching TRBD1. CDR3 length equals 13 residues. CDR1 is SGHAT, CDR2 FQNNGV, per germline. V trimming: 5 bases; J trimming: 8 bases; junction bases outside the gene matches: 4. This chain's CDR3 is CASSPRGRGELFF. CDR3 in DNA: TGTGCCAGCAGCCCCAGGGGGCGGGGGGAGCTGTTTTTT.

This chain joins TRBV12-3 or TRBV12-4 and TRBJ2-5; TRBD2 matches 13 bases. The CDR3 is 15 residues long. V shed 5 bases and J 9 bases; nucleotides not matched to a gene: 9. CDR3 coding DNA: TGTGCCAGCAGTACTACTAGCGGGGGGGCGGGGGCCCAGTACTTC. Its protein product is CASSTTSGGAGAQYF.